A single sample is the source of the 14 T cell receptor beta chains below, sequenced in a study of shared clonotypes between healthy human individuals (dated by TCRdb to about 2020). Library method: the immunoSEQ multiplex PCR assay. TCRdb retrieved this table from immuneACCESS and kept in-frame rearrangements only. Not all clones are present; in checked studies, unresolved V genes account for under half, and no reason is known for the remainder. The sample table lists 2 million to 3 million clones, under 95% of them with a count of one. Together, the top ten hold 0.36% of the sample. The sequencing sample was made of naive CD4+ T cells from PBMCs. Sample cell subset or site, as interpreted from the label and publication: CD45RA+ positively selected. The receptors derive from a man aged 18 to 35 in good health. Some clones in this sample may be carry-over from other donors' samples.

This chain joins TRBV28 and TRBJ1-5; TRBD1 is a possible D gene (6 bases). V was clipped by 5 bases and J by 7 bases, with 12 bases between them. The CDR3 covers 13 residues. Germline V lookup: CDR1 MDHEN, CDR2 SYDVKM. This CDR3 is CASSRVDRQPQHF. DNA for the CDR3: TGTGCCAGCAGTAGGGTTGACAGGCAGCCCCAGCATTTT.

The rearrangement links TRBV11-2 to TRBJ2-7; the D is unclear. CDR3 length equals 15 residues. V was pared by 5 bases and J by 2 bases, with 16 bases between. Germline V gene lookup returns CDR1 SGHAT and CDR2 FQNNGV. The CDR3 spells CASSPTATTTYEQYF. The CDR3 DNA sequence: TGTGCCAGCAGCCCTACCGCGACAACAACCTACGAGCAGTACTTC.

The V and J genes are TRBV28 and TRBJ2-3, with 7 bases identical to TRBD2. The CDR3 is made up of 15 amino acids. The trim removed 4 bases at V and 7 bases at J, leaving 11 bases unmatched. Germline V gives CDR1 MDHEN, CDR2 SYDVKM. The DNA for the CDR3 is TGTGCCAGCAGTTCTGCGGCAGCGGGATCGCATACGCAGTATTTT. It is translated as CASSSAAAGSHTQYF. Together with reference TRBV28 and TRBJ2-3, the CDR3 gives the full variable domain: DVKVTQSSRYLVKRTGEKVFLECVQDMDHENMFWYRQDPGLGLRLIYFSYDVKMKEKGDIPEGYSVSREKKERFSLILESASTNQTSMYLCASSSAAAGSHTQYFGPGTRLTVL.

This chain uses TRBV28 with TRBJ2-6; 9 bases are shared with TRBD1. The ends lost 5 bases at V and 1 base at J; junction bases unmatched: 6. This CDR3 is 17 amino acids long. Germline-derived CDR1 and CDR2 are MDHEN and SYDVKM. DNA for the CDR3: TGTGCCAGCAGTCTGACAGGGGGTAGATCTGGGGCCAACGTCCTGACTTTC. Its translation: CASSLTGGRSGANVLTF.

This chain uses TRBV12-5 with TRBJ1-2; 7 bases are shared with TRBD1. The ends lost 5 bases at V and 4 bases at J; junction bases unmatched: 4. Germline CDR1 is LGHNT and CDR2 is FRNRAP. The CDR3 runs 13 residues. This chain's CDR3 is CASGLTGTYGYTF. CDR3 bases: TGTGCTAGTGGTCTGACAGGGACCTATGGCTACACCTTC. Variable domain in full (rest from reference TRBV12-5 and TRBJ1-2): DARVTQTPRHKVTEMGQEVTMRCQPILGHNTVFWYRQTMMQGLELLAYFRNRAPLDDSGMPKDRFSAEMPDATLATLKIQPSEPRDSAVYFCASGLTGTYGYTFGSGTRLTVV.

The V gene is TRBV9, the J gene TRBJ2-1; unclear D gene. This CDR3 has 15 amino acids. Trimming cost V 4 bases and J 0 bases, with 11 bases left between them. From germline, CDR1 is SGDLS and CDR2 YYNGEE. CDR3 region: CASSKRPSSYNEQFF. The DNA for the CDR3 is TGTGCCAGCAGCAAGAGGCCCAGCTCCTACAATGAGCAGTTCTTC.

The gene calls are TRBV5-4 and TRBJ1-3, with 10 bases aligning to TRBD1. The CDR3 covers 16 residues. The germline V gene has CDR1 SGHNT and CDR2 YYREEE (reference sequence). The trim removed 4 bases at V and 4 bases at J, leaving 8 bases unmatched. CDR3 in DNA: TGTGCCAGCAGCCCTCCGGGACAGGGGAGCGGAAACACCATATATTTT. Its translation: CASSPPGQGSGNTIYF.

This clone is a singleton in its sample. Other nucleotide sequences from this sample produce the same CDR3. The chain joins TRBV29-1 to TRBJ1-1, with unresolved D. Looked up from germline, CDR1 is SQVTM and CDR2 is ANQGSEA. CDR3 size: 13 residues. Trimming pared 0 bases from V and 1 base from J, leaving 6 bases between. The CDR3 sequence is CSVEEQTNTEAFF. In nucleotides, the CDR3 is TGCAGCGTTGAAGAGCAGACGAACACTGAAGCTTTCTTT.

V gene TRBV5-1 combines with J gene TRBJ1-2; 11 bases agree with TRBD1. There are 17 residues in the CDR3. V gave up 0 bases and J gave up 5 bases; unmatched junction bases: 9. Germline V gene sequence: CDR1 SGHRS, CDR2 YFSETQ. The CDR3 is CASSLAGTGGPRYGYTF. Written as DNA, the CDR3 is TGCGCCAGCAGCTTGGCCGGGACAGGGGGTCCGCGATATGGCTACACCTTC.

CDR3 residues: CASSPTHRNSYGYTF. As DNA, the CDR3 is TGTGCCAGCAGCCCAACACACAGAAATTCCTATGGCTACACCTTC. The rearrangement links TRBV28 to TRBJ1-2; D call uncertain. Germline V gene lookup returns CDR1 MDHEN and CDR2 SYDVKM. Trimming removed 6 bases from V and 4 bases from J, with 18 bases in between. The CDR3 contains 15 residues.

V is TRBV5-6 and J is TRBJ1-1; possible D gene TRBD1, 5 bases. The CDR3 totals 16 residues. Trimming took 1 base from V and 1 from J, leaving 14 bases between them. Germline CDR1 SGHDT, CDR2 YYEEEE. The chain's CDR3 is CASSLYGADSNTEAFF. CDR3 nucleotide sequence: TGTGCCAGCAGCTTGTATGGGGCCGATTCGAACACTGAAGCTTTCTTT.

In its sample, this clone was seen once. The CDR3 sequence: CASSQLAIPSSYEQYF. The CDR3 bases are TGCGCCAGCAGCCAACTAGCGATTCCTAGCTCCTACGAGCAGTACTTC. The chain employs TRBV4-1 and TRBJ2-7; D perhaps matches TRBD2 (6 bases). The ends were cut back, 2 bases at V and 0 bases at J, with 14 bases in the middle. Germline-derived CDR1 and CDR2 are MGHRA and YSYEKL. This CDR3 has 16 residues.

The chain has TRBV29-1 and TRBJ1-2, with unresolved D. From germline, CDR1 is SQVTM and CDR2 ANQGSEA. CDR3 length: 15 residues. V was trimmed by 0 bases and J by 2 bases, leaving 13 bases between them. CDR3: CSVEEGRVKNYGYTF. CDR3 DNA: TGCAGCGTTGAAGAGGGAAGGGTCAAAAACTATGGCTACACCTTC.

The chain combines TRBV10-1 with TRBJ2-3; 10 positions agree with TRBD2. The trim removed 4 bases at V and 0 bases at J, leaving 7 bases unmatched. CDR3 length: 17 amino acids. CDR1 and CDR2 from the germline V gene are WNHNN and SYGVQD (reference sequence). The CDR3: CASSGTSGTTSTDTQYF. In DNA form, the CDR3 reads TGCGCCAGCAGTGGTACTAGCGGGACCACTAGCACAGATACGCAGTATTTT.